This T cell receptor beta chain was identified in a study of blood T cell repertoires in COVID-19 (dated by TCRdb to about 2020). With regard to the full study: Samples covering the acute and convalescent phases of COVID-19 were provided by collaborators in the United States, Italy and Spain. Subjects who had been exposed to COVID-19, were actively infected with it, or had recovered from it provided the deeply sampled blood TCRbeta repertoires that made up the dataset. A de-identified subject ID, COVID-19 status, age in years and sex were almost always included in the sample metadata. The repertoires were released in a freely available public database meant as a resource for research on the immune response to SARS-CoV-2. The material from the prospective study consisted of cDNA or gDNA derived from T cells, B-cell-depleted T cells, or PBMCs. Where HLA class I and class II types were available, the types were taken from metadata supplied by the sample provider, not from assay-based typing. Samples came from the ongoing ImmuneRACE study (first 160 participants) plus 1,254 subjects from 6 global collaborators. Findings and caveats that apply to the study as a whole: The amount of clinical and demographic metadata varied by source and participant and was provided uncurated.

In the germline V gene (reference sequence), CDR1 corresponds to LGHDT and CDR2 to YNNKEL. The germline V end is reduced by 0 bases and the J end by 7 bases; junction bases left unmatched: 7. From cysteine to phenylalanine, the CDR3 is 18 amino acids long. Kept here is only the CDR3 DNA, which spans 54 bases and is read in frame from base 1. TCRbeta CDR3 regions were amplified from genomic DNA by means of the immunoSEQ Assay, a bias-controlled multiplex PCR. Under the source paper's analysis protocol: The number of nucleated cells in each sample was estimated by amplification of reference gene primers within the assay. Sequence reads were collapsed and filtered to measure the absolute abundance of every unique TCRbeta CDR3 rearrangement. Productive Simpson clonality was computed per sample as the square root of Simpson's diversity index over productive rearrangements. Held by TCRdb, this immuneACCESS table contains in-frame sequences only and omits some clones. Under half of the omission traces to an unresolved V gene where checked; the cause of the rest is unknown. Clone size and V and J calls were adopted from that table, with D and trimming inferred from the DNA. The sample data list a few hundred thousand clones, and around 93% of these were observed just once. In total, the top ten clones hold about 1.2% of the sample.

Participants in the prospective study were aged about 18 to 95 years, lived in over 20 United States geographic areas, and enrolled through a virtual design. To assign participants to cohorts, the prospective study relied on clinical history that participants themselves reported in a screening survey and a study questionnaire. Mobile phlebotomists in the prospective study collected whole blood, serum and a nasopharyngeal or oropharyngeal swab from every participant. Additional blood draws and questionnaires over a 2-month period could optionally be provided by prospective study participants. Prospective study blood samples were shipped either frozen or at room temperature before DNA extraction. As to this clone: It lacks a known antigen. No much larger clone exists at a distance of one base, and base qualities are not known.

The chain was built from TRBV3-1 (or the pseudogene TRBV3-2) and TRBJ2-1, with 15 middle bases fitting TRBD2. The sample comprised PBMCs or T cells enriched from blood (not recorded which). The TCR sequence derives from a human donor in a cohort exposed to, infected with or recovered from COVID-19 (not recorded which). The donor label of this sample is uncertain. The CDR3 has the sequence CASSQEGTSGGTGNEQFF. The sequenced DNA is TGTGCCAGCAGCCAAGAAGGGACTAGCGGGGGGACGGGGAATGAGCAGTTCTTC.